This TCR beta chain was observed in a study of T cells expressing NK-cell markers. The CDR3 totals 14 residues. Germline CDR1 reads SGHRS; CDR2 reads YFSETQ. One entry per CDR3 protein, without DNA, is what TCRdb gives after re-calling the 5' RACE reads. Its table records fewer than 400,000 distinct CDR3 sequences. The rearrangement links TRBV5-1 to TRBJ1-6; the D call from TCRdb, TRBD1, cannot be confirmed without DNA. The clonotype comes from a man between 18 and 69 years old in good health. Sequencing used blood T cells: a sorted CD56 or NKG2C T cell subset, CD4+ or CD8+ T cells, or bulk PBMC T cells (not recorded which). The CDR3 here is CASSRDTDNSPLHF.